This is a list of T cell receptor beta chains from one sample in a study of blood T cells in healthy people across ages. TCRdb fed the 5' RACE reads into MiXCR, producing one record per CDR3 protein. Of roughly 1.4 million distinct CDR3 sequences in the sample, approximately 63% were seen once. What was sequenced was blood. The origin of the receptors is a man in his late teens or twenties in good health. The CDR3 runs from the conserved cysteine through the conserved F or W. The D gene is left open where the match is weak. A clone size is listed for some rows: how often the clone was seen (once, few, many), or a class if it is expanded.

j_gene | abundance | v_gene | d_gene | CDR3aa | CDR3nt
TRBJ1-1 | - | TRBV9 | - | CASSKLNRVTEAFF | TGTGCCAGCAGCAAACTGAACAGGGTCACTGAAGCTTTCTTT
TRBJ2-7 | - | TRBV7-8 | - | CASSRPGDVLSSYEQYF | TGTGCCAGCAGCCGCCCGGGGGACGTTCTAAGCTCCTACGAGCAGTACTTC
TRBJ2-7 | few | TRBV4-2 | - | CASSQMGSVGEQYF | TGTGCCAGCAGCCAAATGGGGTCCGTTGGCGAGCAGTACTTC
TRBJ1-6 | - | TRBV6-6 | - | CASSYGGPYNSPLHF | TGTGCCAGCAGTTACGGCGGTCCCTATAATTCACCCCTCCACTTT
TRBJ2-1 | - | TRBV3-1 | - | CASSVDRRIDNEQFF | TGTGCCAGCAGTGTTGATAGGCGTATCGACAATGAGCAGTTCTTC
TRBJ2-5 | - | TRBV7-8 | - | CASSLGRLQETQYF | TGTGCCAGCAGCTTAGGGCGGCTCCAAGAGACCCAGTACTTC
TRBJ2-7 | - | TRBV7-6 | TRBD2 | CASSLAASGVEEQYF | TGTGCCAGCAGCTTAGCGGCTAGCGGGGTGGAAGAGCAGTACTTC
TRBJ2-4 | once | TRBV11-3 | - | CASSLDPTGKQYF | TGTGCCAGCAGCTTAGATCCGACTGGCAAGCAGTACTTC
TRBJ1-1 | - | TRBV5-1 | - | CASSLVWRETEAFF | TGCGCCAGCAGCTTGGTTTGGCGGGAAACTGAAGCTTTCTTT
TRBJ1-1 | - | TRBV4-1 | - | CASSQDPGAQGPLDTEAFF | TGCGCCAGCAGCCAAGATCCGGGGGCGCAGGGACCTTTGGACACTGAAGCTTTCTTT
TRBJ2-1 | - | TRBV4-2 | TRBD2 | CASSLAMGLAGGNEQFF | TGTGCCAGCAGCCTCGCAATGGGGCTAGCGGGGGGGAATGAGCAGTTCTTC
TRBJ2-2 | few | TRBV12-3/TRBV12-4 | - | CASHTLHTGELFF | TGTGCCAGCCACACCCTACACACCGGGGAGCTGTTTTTT
TRBJ2-5 | - | TRBV7-2 | TRBD1 | CASSGTGHPQETQYF | TGTGCCAGCAGCGGGACAGGCCACCCACAAGAGACCCAGTACTTC
TRBJ1-1 | - | TRBV12-3/TRBV12-4 | TRBD1 | CASSLRDRPEAFF | TGTGCCAGCAGTCTCCGGGACAGGCCTGAAGCTTTCTTT
TRBJ2-3 | - | TRBV20-1 | - | CSARGGESSTDTQYF | TGCAGTGCTAGGGGGGGAGAGTCTAGCACAGATACGCAGTATTTT
TRBJ1-6 | - | TRBV20-1 | - | CSASEEGFNSPLHF | TGCAGTGCTAGTGAAGAGGGATTTAATTCACCCCTCCACTTT
TRBJ2-4 | few | TRBV4-1 | - | CASSPGTQNIQYF | TGCGCCAGCAGCCCGGGTACCCAAAACATTCAGTACTTC